The entry below describes one TCR beta chain. The clone's antigen remains unknown. Base qualities are not provided; no much larger clone lies one nucleotide away. Each donor gave one peripheral blood draw, approximately 120 mL on average, collected into heparinised tubes. Using a panel that included CD45RO, CCR7, CD25, CD127, CD95 and CD27, naive, central memory, regulatory and stem cell-like memory CD4+ T cells were sorted on a BD FACSAria II. Every sorted population had a purity above 95%. PBMCs were isolated right away by Lymphoprep density gradient centrifugation and were stained directly, without culture. Samples were stained and sorted in pairs, with one healthy donor and one patient per experiment, so that batch effects were minimized. All of the isolated RNA was reverse transcribed with the High Capacity cDNA Reverse Transcription Kit, so expressed TCRB transcripts were sequenced. Survey-depth immunoSEQ sequencing was performed on stem cell-like memory T cell samples, with an average of about 1 million total reads per sample. After sorted cells were lysed in RLT buffer, RNA was extracted with DNase-treated RNeasy Micro or Mini kits, with the choice depending on cell number. To prevent cross-contamination, each cell subset was processed individually, whereas patient and healthy donor samples were processed jointly. Using the immunoSEQ multiplex PCR, TCRB sequences were amplified from cDNA into 87-bp fragments spanning the CDR3 region. Sequencing of the amplicons was done on the Illumina HiSeq platform. Per the original workflow: Synthetic template baselines were used to correct PCR bias computationally, reads within Hamming distance 2 were collapsed together, and singletons that could not be merged were discarded. Reads were aligned against IMGT to assign V, D and J genes, CDR3 length and insertions or deletions at six rearrangement sites. Clonotype counts were normalized to sorted cell number within each subset before computing true diversity and Gini coefficients with the tcR R package. The overlap coefficient, calculated on TCRB nucleotide sequences, was used to quantify repertoire sharing. The table was pulled from immuneACCESS by TCRdb, which kept in-frame rearrangements only. Such tables lose some clones; where checked, under half of the loss comes from unresolved V genes, and the rest has no known cause. Clone size and the V and J calls come from that table; the DNA yielded D and trimming. For this sample the table gives 15,000 to 20,000 clones, of which approximately 50% were detected only once. Approximately 0.44% of the sample is taken by the ten largest.

The junction shows trimming of 0 bases on V and 2 bases on J, plus 14 bases between the germline ends. As encoded in the germline V gene, CDR1 is LGHNA while CDR2 is YSLEER. The CDR3 contains 16 residues, cysteine and phenylalanine counted. Of all the DNA, just the CDR3 is kept, 48 bases in frame from base 1. The data were obtained in a study of beta chain features in type 1 diabetes (dated by TCRdb to 2016 to 2018). Concerning the study at large: No differences in mean age, gender distribution, total cell number or subset yield were found between patients and healthy donors. In the study, TCRB repertoires of sorted circulating CD4+ T cell subsets from recently diagnosed type 1 diabetes patients were compared with those of matched healthy donors. Whereas all 28 donors provided naive and central memory subsets, regulatory and stem cell-like memory subsets were isolated from just 8 patients and roughly eight healthy donors. A total of about 99,000,000 sorted cells were examined across all samples, and RNA yield correlated strongly with the number of cells per subset.

Points the paper makes about the study in general: Naive, central memory and regulatory TCRB repertoires appeared to be more similar among patients than among healthy donors. At VDJ recombination sites, patients with type 1 diabetes made fewer insertions and deleted more nucleotides, a pattern implying thymic rearrangement abnormalities. Shorter templates might be favored by PCR, yet because patient and control samples were amplified and corrected together, any such skew would affect both groups equally. In all four CD4+ subsets, TCRB CDR3 length was moderately but significantly shorter in type 1 diabetes patients. HLA sub-analyses involved small numbers of individuals, so any influence of HLA type on TCRB rearrangement remained unresolved. Sequencing cDNA rather than genomic DNA could over-represent highly expressing activated cells, although activation and CD3 levels did not differ between groups.

The V and J segments used are TRBV4-3 and TRBJ2-7, with the identity of the D gene unclear. The sample taken for sequencing was stem cell memory CD4+ T cells from blood. The cell subset or site label on this specimen signifies: stem cell-like memory CD4+ T cells. The TCR was taken from a man aged 18 to 30 in good health. The sequence in DNA is TGCGCCAGCAGCCAAGAGGTGGTCAGGCCGGCCTACGAGCAGTACTTC. This gives the protein CASSQEVVRPAYEQYF.